Here is one T cell receptor (beta chain) with its context. The data originate from a study of spatial heterogeneity in lung cancer. For the study at large: Two to three years after resection was the median timing of the follow-up PBMC samples, which were sequenced when available.

Germline CDR1 is KGHSH and CDR2 is LQKENI. The CDR3 runs to 17 residues. Trimming took 3 bases from V and 0 from J, leaving 15 bases between them. Documented time point: blood at routine non-recurrence follow-up after resection. Extraction of whole RNA from tumor, nontumor lung or frozen PBMC preceded unsorted sequencing. Each TCR cDNA molecule bore a unique molecular identifier. One entry per CDR3 protein, called by TCRdb with MiXCR from the 5' RACE reads. The repertoire has 110,000 or so distinct CDR3 sequences, 10% to 14% of them found once; the top ten carry 20% to 25%. The sequencing used PBMCs, collected at follow-up. The V and J genes are TRBV18 and TRBJ1-5; a weak D match, TRBD1 (5 bases). The source is a female donor with early-stage non-small cell lung cancer. The CDR3 here is CASSPSDRQYSNQPQHF. CDR3 in DNA: TGTGCCAGCTCACCTAGTGACAGACAATATAGCAATCAGCCCCAGCATTTT.